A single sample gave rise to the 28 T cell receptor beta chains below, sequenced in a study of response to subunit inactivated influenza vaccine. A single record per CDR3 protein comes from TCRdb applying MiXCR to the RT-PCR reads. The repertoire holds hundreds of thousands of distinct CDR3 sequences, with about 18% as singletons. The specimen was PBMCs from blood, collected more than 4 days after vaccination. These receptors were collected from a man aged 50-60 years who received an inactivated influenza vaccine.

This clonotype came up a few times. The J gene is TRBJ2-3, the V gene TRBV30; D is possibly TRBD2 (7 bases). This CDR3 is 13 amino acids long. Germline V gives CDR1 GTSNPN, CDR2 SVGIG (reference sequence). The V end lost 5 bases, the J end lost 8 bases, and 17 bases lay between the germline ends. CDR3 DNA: TGTGCCTGGCGGGGGAGGGGGTCCAGTACGCAGTATTTT. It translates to CAWRGRGSSTQYF. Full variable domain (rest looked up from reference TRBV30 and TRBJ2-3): SQTIHQWPATLVQPVGSPLSLECTVEGTSNPNLYWYRQAAGRGLQLLFYSVGIGQISSEVPQNLSASRPQDRQFILSSKKLLLSDSGFYLCAWRGRGSSTQYFGPGTRLTVL.

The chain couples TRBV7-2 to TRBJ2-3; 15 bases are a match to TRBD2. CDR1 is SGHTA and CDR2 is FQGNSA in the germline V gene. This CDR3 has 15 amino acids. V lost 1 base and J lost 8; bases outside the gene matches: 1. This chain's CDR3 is CASSLGTSGRGTQYF. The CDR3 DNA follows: TGTGCCAGCAGCTTAGGGACTAGCGGGAGGGGTACGCAGTATTTT.

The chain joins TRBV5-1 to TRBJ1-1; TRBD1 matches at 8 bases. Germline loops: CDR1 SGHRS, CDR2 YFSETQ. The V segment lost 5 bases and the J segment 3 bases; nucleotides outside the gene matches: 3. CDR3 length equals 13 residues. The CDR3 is CASRVQGDTEAFF. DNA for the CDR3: TGCGCCAGCAGAGTACAGGGGGACACTGAAGCTTTCTTT.

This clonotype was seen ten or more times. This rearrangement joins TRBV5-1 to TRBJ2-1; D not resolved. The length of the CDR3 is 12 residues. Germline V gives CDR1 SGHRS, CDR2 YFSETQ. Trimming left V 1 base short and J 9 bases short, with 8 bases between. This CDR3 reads CASSLSRIEQFF. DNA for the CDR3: TGCGCCAGCAGCTTGAGTCGGATTGAGCAGTTCTTC.

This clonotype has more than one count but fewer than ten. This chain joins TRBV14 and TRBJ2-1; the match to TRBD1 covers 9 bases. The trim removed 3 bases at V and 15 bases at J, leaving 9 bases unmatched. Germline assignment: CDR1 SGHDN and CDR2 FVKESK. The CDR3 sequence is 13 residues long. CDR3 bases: TGTGCCAGCAGCCACAACCGAGGACAGGGGCTGTTCTTC. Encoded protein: CASSHNRGQGLFF.

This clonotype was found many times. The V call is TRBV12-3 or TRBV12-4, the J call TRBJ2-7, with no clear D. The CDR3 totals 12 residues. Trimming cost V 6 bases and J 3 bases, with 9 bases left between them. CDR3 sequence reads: CASSHAGYEQYF. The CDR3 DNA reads TGTGCCAGCAGCCACGCTGGCTACGAGCAGTACTTC.

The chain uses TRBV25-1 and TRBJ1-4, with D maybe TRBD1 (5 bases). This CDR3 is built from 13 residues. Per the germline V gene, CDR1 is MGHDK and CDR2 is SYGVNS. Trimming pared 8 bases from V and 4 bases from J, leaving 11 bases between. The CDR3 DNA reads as TGTGCCAGCGGGGGAGGGTTTAATGAAAAACTGTTTTTT. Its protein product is CASGGGFNEKLFF.

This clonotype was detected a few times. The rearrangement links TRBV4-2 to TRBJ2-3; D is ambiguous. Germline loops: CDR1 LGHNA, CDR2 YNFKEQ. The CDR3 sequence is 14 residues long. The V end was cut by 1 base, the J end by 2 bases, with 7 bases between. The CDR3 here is CASSQGGHTDTQYF. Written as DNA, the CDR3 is TGTGCCAGCAGCCAAGGCGGCCACACAGATACGCAGTATTTT.

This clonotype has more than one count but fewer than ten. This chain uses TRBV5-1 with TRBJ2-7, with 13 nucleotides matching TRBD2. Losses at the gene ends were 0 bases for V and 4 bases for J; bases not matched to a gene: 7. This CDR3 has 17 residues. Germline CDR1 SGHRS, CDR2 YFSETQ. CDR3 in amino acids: CASSLAAGTSGDYEQYF. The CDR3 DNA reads TGCGCCAGCAGCTTGGCTGCGGGGACTAGCGGGGATTACGAGCAGTACTTC.

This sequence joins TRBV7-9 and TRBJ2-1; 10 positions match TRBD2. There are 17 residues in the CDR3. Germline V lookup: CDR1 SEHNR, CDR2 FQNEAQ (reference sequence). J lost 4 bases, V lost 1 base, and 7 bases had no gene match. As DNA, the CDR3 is TGTGCCAGCAGCTTAGTAGTACTAGCGGGAACATACAATGAGCAGTTCTTC. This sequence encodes CASSLVVLAGTYNEQFF.

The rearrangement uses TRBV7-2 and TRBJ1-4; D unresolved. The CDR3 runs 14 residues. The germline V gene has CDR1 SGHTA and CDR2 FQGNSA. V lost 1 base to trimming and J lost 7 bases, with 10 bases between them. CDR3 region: CASSLVLLGEKLFF. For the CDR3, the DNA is TGTGCCAGCAGCTTAGTCCTCTTGGGTGAAAAACTGTTTTTT.

CDR3 region: CASSRGLRTYNEQFF. For the CDR3, the DNA is TGTGCCAGTAGCCGCGGGCTACGGACCTACAATGAGCAGTTCTTC. The chain recombines TRBV6-1 with TRBJ2-1; TRBD2 might be the D (5 bases). Germline CDR1 MNHNS, CDR2 SASEGT. The CDR3 extends over 15 amino acids. Trimming stripped 9 bases from V and 2 bases from J, with 17 bases between.

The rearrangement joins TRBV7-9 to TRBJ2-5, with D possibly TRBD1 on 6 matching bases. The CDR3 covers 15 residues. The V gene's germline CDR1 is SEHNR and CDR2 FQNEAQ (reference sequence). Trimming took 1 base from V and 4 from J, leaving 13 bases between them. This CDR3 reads CASSLVGRGGETQYF. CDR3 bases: TGTGCCAGCAGCTTAGTCGGCAGGGGCGGAGAGACCCAGTACTTC.

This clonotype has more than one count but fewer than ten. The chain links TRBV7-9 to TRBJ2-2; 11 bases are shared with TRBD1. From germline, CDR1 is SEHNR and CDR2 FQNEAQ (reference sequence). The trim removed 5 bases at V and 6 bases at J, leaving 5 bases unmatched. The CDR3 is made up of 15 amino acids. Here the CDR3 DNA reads TGTGCCAGCAGCACGGGACAGGGGGAATCCGGGGAGCTGTTTTTT. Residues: CASSTGQGESGELFF.

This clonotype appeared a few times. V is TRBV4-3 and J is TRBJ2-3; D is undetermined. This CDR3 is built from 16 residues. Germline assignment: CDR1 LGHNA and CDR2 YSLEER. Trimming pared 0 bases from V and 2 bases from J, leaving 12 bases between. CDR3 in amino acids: CASSQDRLRATDTQYF. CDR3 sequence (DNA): TGCGCCAGCAGCCAAGATCGACTGCGCGCCACAGATACGCAGTATTTT.

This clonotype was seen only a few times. CDR3 protein: CASSTPEGFDGYTF. The CDR3 DNA is TGTGCCAGCAGCACCCCCGAGGGGTTCGATGGCTACACCTTC. The genes are TRBV7-9 and TRBJ1-2; tentatively, D is TRBD1 (5 bases). Trimming cost V 5 bases and J 6 bases, with 16 bases left between them. The CDR3 is made up of 14 amino acids. Per the germline V gene, CDR1 is SEHNR and CDR2 is FQNEAQ (reference sequence).

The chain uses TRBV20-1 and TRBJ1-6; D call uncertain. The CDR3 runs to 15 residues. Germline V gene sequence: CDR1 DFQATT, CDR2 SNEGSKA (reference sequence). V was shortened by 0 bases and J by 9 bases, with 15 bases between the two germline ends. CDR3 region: CSAREKSSFGSPLHF. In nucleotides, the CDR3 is TGCAGTGCTAGAGAAAAAAGTTCTTTTGGTTCACCCCTCCACTTT.

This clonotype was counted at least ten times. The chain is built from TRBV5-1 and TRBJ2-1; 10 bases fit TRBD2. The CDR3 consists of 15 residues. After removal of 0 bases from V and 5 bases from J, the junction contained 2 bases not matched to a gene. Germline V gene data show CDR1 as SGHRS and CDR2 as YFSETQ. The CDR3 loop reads CASSLGTSGNNEQFF. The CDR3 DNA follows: TGCGCCAGCAGCTTGGGGACTAGCGGTAACAATGAGCAGTTCTTC.

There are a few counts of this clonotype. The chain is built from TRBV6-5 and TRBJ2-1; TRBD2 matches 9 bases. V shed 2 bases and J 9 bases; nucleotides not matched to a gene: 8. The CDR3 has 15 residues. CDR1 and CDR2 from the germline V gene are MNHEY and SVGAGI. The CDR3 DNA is TGTGCCAGCAGTTACCGTAGTCTAGCGGGATCTGAGCAGTTCTTC. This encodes CASSYRSLAGSEQFF.

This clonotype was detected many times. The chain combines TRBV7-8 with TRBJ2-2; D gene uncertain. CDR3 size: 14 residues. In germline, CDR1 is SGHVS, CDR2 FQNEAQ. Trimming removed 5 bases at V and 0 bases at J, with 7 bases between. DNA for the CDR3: TGTGCCAGCAGCGTGACAACGAACACCGGGGAGCTGTTTTTT. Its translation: CASSVTTNTGELFF.

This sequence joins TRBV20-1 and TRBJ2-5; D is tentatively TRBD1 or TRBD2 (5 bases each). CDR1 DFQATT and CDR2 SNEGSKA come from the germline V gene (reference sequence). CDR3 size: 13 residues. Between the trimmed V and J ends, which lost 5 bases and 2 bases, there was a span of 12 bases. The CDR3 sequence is CSARDQEQETQYF. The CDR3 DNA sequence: TGCAGTGCTCGGGACCAAGAACAAGAGACCCAGTACTTC.

The CDR3 reads CASSPRSASGSFGELFF. Here the CDR3 DNA reads TGCGCCAGCAGCCCCCGGTCTGCTAGCGGTTCATTCGGGGAGCTGTTTTTT. V is TRBV5-1 and J is TRBJ2-2; TRBD2 agrees at 7 bases. The germline V gene encodes CDR1 SGHRS and CDR2 YFSETQ. V shed 4 bases and J 7 bases; nucleotides not matched to a gene: 16. CDR3 size: 17 residues.

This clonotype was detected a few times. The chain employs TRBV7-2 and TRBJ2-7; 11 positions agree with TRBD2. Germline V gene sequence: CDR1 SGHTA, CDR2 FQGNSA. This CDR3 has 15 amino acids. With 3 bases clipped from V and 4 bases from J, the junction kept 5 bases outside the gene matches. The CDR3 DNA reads TGTGCCAGCAGCTTTAGCGGGAGGGCCCAGTACGAGCAGTACTTC. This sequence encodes CASSFSGRAQYEQYF.

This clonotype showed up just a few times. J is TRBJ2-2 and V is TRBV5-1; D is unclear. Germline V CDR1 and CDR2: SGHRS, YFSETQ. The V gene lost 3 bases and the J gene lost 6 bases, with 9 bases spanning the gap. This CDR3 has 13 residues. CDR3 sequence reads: CASSWNAAGELFF. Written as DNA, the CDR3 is TGCGCCAGCAGCTGGAACGCGGCCGGGGAGCTGTTTTTT.

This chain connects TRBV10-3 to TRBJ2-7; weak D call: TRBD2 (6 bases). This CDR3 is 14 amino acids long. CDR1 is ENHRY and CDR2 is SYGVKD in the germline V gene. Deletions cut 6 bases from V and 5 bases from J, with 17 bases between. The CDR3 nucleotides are TGTGCCATCAGGGGGTCACGGGGAGGCGACGAGCAGTACTTC. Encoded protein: CAIRGSRGGDEQYF.

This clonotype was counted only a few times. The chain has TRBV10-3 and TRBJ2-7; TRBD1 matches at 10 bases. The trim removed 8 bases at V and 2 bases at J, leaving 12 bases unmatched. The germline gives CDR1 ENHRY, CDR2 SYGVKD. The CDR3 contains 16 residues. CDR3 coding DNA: TGTGCCATCTCCAGTCCACCCGGGACAGGGGCCTACGAGCAGTACTTC. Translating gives CAISSPPGTGAYEQYF.

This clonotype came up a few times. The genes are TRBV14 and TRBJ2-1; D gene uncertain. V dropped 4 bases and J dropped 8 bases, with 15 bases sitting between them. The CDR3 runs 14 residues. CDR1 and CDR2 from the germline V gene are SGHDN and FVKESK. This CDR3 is CASSPKSTLHEQFF. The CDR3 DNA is TGTGCCAGCAGCCCTAAGAGCACGTTGCATGAGCAGTTCTTC.

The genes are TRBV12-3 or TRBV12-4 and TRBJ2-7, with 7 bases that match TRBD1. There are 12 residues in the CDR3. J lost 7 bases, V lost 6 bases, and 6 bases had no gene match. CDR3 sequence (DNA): TGTGCCAGCAGCAGACAGGGTCCGGAGCAGTACTTC. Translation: CASSRQGPEQYF.